One and the same sample provided the 6 T cell receptor beta chains below, sequenced in a study of blood T cell repertoires in COVID-19. Method: immunoSEQ multiplex PCR; TCRdb's copy keeps in-frame clones and lacks some. Among around 200,000 clones listed, 85% to 90% were seen once. Sequencing was performed on peripheral blood. These receptors all stem from a man aged 45-65 years with acute or convalescent COVID-19.

This clone is a singleton in its sample. V gene TRBV20-1 combines with J gene TRBJ1-3, with D possibly being TRBD1 (5 bases). Germline V lookup: CDR1 DFQATT, CDR2 SNEGSKA (reference sequence). Trimming pared 6 bases from V and 8 bases from J, leaving 11 bases between. CDR3 length equals 11 residues. The CDR3 DNA reads TGCAGTGCGCAACAGGAACACACCATATATTTT. It codes for CSAQQEHTIYF.

The J gene is TRBJ2-1, the V gene TRBV1; TRBD1 is taken as the D call from the table, unchecked against the DNA. TRBV1 is classified as a pseudogene. The CDR3 contains 20 residues. CDR3 DNA sequence: TGCACTACGGGACAGGGGTATTGGCGGGATGAAGTTGAAGGTGACAATGAGCAGTTCTTC. This codes for CTTGQGYWRDEVEGDNEQFF.

CDR3 coding DNA: TGTGCCAGCAGAGGGACAGGGGGAAGCACTGAAGCTTTCTTT. The encoded protein is CASRGTGGSTEAFF. The chain joins TRBV2 to TRBJ1-1, with TRBD1 matching 11 bases. This CDR3 spans 14 amino acids. Germline CDR1 and CDR2: SNHLY and FYNNEI. With V trimmed by 6 bases and J by 4 bases, 4 bases remained unmatched.

V gene TRBV19 combines with J gene TRBJ1-1; 7 bases map to TRBD1. Germline CDR1 and CDR2: LNHDA and SQIVND (reference sequence). Trimming cost V 6 bases and J 1 base; bases outside gene matches: 14. The CDR3 loop spans 17 amino acids. CDR3 loop: CASRRGTVRRGNTEAFF. The CDR3 DNA is TGTGCCAGTAGGAGAGGGACAGTAAGGAGGGGGAACACTGAAGCTTTCTTT.

CDR3 sequence reads: CASSLRAGGDYTDTQYF. CDR3 bases: TGTGCCAGCAGCTTAAGAGCGGGGGGCGATTACACAGATACGCAGTATTTT. The chain uses TRBV13 and TRBJ2-3, with 9 nucleotides matching TRBD2. The CDR3 contains 17 residues. Germline V CDR1 and CDR2: PRHDT, FYEKMQ (reference sequence). Unmatched junction bases numbered 8, after V lost 2 bases and J lost 2 bases. Variable domain in full (rest from reference TRBV13 and TRBJ2-3): AAGVIQSPRHLIKEKRETATLKCYPIPRHDTVYWYQQGPGQDPQFLISFYEKMQSDKGSIPDRFSAQQFSDYHSELNMSSLELGDSALYFCASSLRAGGDYTDTQYFGPGTRLTVL.

The rearrangement uses TRBV27 and TRBJ2-1; possibly TRBD1 for D (5 bases). Germline V gene sequence: CDR1 MNHEY, CDR2 SMNVEV (reference sequence). The CDR3 is 14 amino acids. The ends were cut back, 6 bases at V and 8 bases at J, with 17 bases in the middle. CDR3 DNA: TGTGCCAGCAGCTTCATAAAGACAGAGGATGAGCAGTTCTTC. It encodes CASSFIKTEDEQFF.